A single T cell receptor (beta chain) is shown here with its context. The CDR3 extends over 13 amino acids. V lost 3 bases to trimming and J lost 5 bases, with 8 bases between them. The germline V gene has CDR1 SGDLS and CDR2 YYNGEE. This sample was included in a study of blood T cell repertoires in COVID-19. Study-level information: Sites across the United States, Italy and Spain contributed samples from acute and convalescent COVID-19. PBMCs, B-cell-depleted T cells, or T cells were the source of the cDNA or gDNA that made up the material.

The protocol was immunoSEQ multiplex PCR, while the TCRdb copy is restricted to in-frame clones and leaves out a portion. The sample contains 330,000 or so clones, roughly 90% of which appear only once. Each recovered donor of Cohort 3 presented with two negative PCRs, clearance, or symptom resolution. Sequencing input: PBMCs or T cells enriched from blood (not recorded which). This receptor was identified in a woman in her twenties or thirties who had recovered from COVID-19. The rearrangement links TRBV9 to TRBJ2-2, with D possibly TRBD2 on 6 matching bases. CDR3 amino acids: CASSEDYTGELFF. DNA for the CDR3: TGTGCCAGCAGCGAGGACTATACCGGGGAGCTGTTTTTT.